This entry describes one TCR beta chain. The V and J ends lost 5 bases and 5 bases respectively, with 12 bases between them. The CDR3 extends over 13 amino acids. Germline CDR1 and CDR2: SGHVS and FNYEAQ. The sample originates from a study of blood T cell repertoires in COVID-19. Turning to the study itself: Samples representing acute and convalescent COVID-19 were sourced from the United States, Italy and Spain.

One Seattle source followed patients from active infection through their disease course. How the authors handled the data: Reference gene primer amplification gave estimated nucleated cell counts. TCRdb keeps only in-frame clones here, not all; method: immunoSEQ multiplex PCR. V and J calls and clone size are given by that table; D and trimming were obtained from the DNA. The sample includes approximately 110,000 clones, 75% to 90% seen only once; the top ten take under 3.5%. The receptor was derived from a woman older than 75 with COVID-19, enrolled during active disease. V usage is TRBV7-6 and J usage is TRBJ2-5; D possibly corresponds to TRBD2 (6 bases). Sequenced material: peripheral blood. The CDR3 loop is CASSGGLGETQYF. As DNA, the CDR3 is TGTGCCAGCAGCGGGGGACTCGGGGAGACCCAGTACTTC. The full variable domain, in which reference TRBV7-6 and TRBJ2-5 provide the parts outside the CDR3, is GAGVSQSPRYKVTKRGQDVALRCDPISGHVSLYWYRQALGQGPEFLTYFNYEAQQDKSGLPNDRFSAERPEGSISTLTIQRTEQRDSAMYRCASSGGLGETQYFGPGTRLLVL.